A selection of T cell receptor beta chains follows, all from one sample in a study of blood T cells in healthy people across ages. TCRdb fed the 5' RACE reads into MiXCR, producing one record per CDR3 protein. Of over a million distinct CDR3 sequences listed, 35% to 45% are singletons. The sample consisted of blood. The receptor source for this set is a woman aged 18-29 years in good health. The CDR3 runs from the conserved cysteine through the conserved F or W. A D gene is named only where the DNA matches it firmly. Not every row has a clone size; where given, it reads once, few, many or a size class.

TRBV20-1	TRBD1	few	TRBJ1-2	TGCAGTGCTGCAACAGGGGTGGCCTATGGCTACACCTTC	CSAATGVAYGYTF
TRBV28	-	-	TRBJ1-5	TGTGCCAGCAGTTTAACGGCAGGGATGAATAGCAATCAGCCCCAGCATTTT	CASSLTAGMNSNQPQHF
TRBV7-3	-	few	TRBJ2-2	TGTGCCAGCAGCTTAATTGCAGCGAACACCGGGGAGCTGTTTTTT	CASSLIAANTGELFF
TRBV5-1	-	few	TRBJ2-1	TGCGCCAGCAGCTTGGGGGGGAAGGATGAGCAGTTCTTC	CASSLGGKDEQFF
TRBV12-3/TRBV12-4	-	-	TRBJ1-1	TGTGCCAGCGAAACGAACACTGAAGCTTTCTTT	CASETNTEAFF
TRBV6-6	-	-	TRBJ1-1	TGTGCCAGCAGTTACGGCTCGGGGGTAGGGGGTAACACTGAAGCTTTCTTT	CASSYGSGVGGNTEAFF
TRBV4-1	-	few	TRBJ2-7	TGCGCCAGCAGCCAAGAACCCGGCGGTCCCTACGAGCAGTACTTC	CASSQEPGGPYEQYF
TRBV20-1	-	-	TRBJ1-2	TGCAGTGCTAGAGATGGGAGAAACGGTGGCTACACCTTC	CSARDGRNGGYTF
TRBV7-2	TRBD2	once	TRBJ2-2	TGTGCCAGCAGCTTGCCAGCTAGCGGGACCGGGGAGCTGTTTTTT	CASSLPASGTGELFF
TRBV12-3/TRBV12-4	TRBD1	-	TRBJ1-1	TGTGCCAGCAGTTCAGGGACAGCCTTCACTGAAGCTTTCTTT	CASSSGTAFTEAFF
TRBV21-1	-	few	TRBJ2-5	TGTGCCAGCAGCCTCCACAGGGGCCAAGAGACCCAGTACTTC	CASSLHRGQETQYF
TRBV27	-	-	TRBJ1-5	TGTGCCAGCAGTCTACAGGGTAGTGACAATCAGCCCCAGCATTTT	CASSLQGSDNQPQHF
TRBV12-3/TRBV12-4	-	-	TRBJ2-1	TGTGCCAGCACCTCTAGTAGGTCCTACAATGAGCAGTTCTTC	CASTSSRSYNEQFF
TRBV7-2	-	-	TRBJ2-7	TGTGCCAGCAGCTTAGTGGACGGCTCCTACGGGCAGTACTTC	CASSLVDGSYGQYF
TRBV29-1	-	-	TRBJ2-5	TGCAGCGTTCCTCAGGTGGGGGGAGCCGACAAAGAGACCCAGTACTTC	CSVPQVGGADKETQYF
TRBV12-3/TRBV12-4	-	-	TRBJ2-1	TGTGCCAGCAGACCAAGACCGTCCTTTAGGGATGAGCAGTTCTTC	CASRPRPSFRDEQFF
TRBV30	-	few	TRBJ2-7	TGTGCCTGGAGTAGTGGTCAGGGCTACGAGCAGTACTTC	CAWSSGQGYEQYF
TRBV28	-	few	TRBJ2-7	TGTGCCAGCAGTTTTGTGGGGGCAAATGAGCAGTACTTC	CASSFVGANEQYF
TRBV7-2	-	once	TRBJ1-5	TGTGCCAGCAGCTTAGCAGGCGAAACATGGCCCCAGCATTTT	CASSLAGETWPQHF
TRBV20-1	-	-	TRBJ1-5	TGCAGTGCTAGGGTGAATAGCAATCAGCCCCAGCATTTT	CSARVNSNQPQHF
TRBV6-5	-	-	TRBJ2-7	TGTGCCAGCAGAACCCCTGGGGGCTACGAGCAGTACTTC	CASRTPGGYEQYF
TRBV4-1	-	few	TRBJ1-6	TGCGCCAGCAGCCAAGTGAAGGCCTCCTATAATTCACCCCTCCACTTT	CASSQVKASYNSPLHF